This entry features one TCR beta chain sequence. What antigen it recognizes has not been identified. It has no much larger one-base neighbor in the sample; base qualities were not kept. The germline V gene (reference sequence) sets CDR1 to LNHDA and CDR2 to SQIVND. Spanning cysteine to phenylalanine, the CDR3 consists of 13 amino acids. CDR3 DNA is the only sequence kept; it has 39 bases, read in frame from the first base. Cut back by 6 bases and 2 bases, the V and J ends lie 9 bases apart. This entry belongs to a study of OX40 agonist ivuxolimab in advanced cancers. Regarding the study in general: Ivuxolimab was an agonistic, fully human IgG2 monoclonal antibody directed against OX40 (CD134), a costimulatory receptor. Patients were allowed to have had prior anti-PD-1, anti-PD-L1 or anti-CTLA-4 therapy, and 40% of the dose-escalation patients had previously received checkpoint inhibitors. The paper describes the monotherapy dose-escalation part (N of about 52 patients) of the phase I trial of ivuxolimab. Partial responses were achieved by three dose-escalation patients, of whom one had hepatocellular carcinoma and two had cutaneous melanoma. In the dose-escalation cohort, 82.7% of patients were male, and the mean age was approximately 55 years, with a range of 23 to 79. Among the 50 to 55 dose-escalation patients, some 20 had hepatocellular carcinoma, approximately 15 melanoma, 9 renal cell carcinoma and 9 head and neck cancer. Peripheral TCRbeta sequencing aimed to test whether ivuxolimab altered TCR sequence diversity and caused clonal T-cell expansion. Intravenous ivuxolimab was administered to patients every 2 weeks at six dose levels: 0.01, 0.1, 0.3, 1.5, 3 and 10 mg/kg. Overall study results and their limits: At doses of 0.1 to 3.0 mg/kg, clonal expansion of both CD4+ and CD8+ T cells in blood was seen between baseline and week 6. The antigen specificity of the peripheral T cells that underwent clonal expansion was not determined. On average, CD8+ T cells showed more expanded clones than CD4+ T cells after ivuxolimab. In partial responders in the 0.1-3.0 mg/kg groups, normalized peripheral clonal expansion was found to be among the lowest, especially among CD8+ T cells. Low levels of normalized T-cell clonal expansion were also seen in some nonresponding patients.

Genomic DNA was extracted from sorted cells for sequencing of the TCRbeta CDR3 region. The immunoSEQ Assay was used for sequencing of TCRbeta CDR3 regions. The table was pulled from immuneACCESS by TCRdb, which kept in-frame rearrangements only. Such tables lose some clones; where checked, under half of the loss comes from unresolved V genes, and the rest has no known cause. The sample records 100,000 to 150,000 clones, around 92% of which are singletons. The ten largest account for around 0.81% of the sample. The trial excluded patients who had a history of autoimmune disease or were on systemic immunosuppression. Peripheral blood for TCR sequencing was collected from all dose cohorts at baseline, on cycle 4 day 1, and on cycle 7 day 1. The samples were drawn from a first-in-human, open-label, multicenter phase I dose-escalation trial of ivuxolimab. Adults with locally advanced or metastatic head and neck squamous cell, hepatocellular, melanoma or renal cell carcinoma were enrolled in the trial. CD4+ and CD8+ T cells were sorted separately from peripheral blood before TCR sequencing.

The sequences come from CD4+ or CD8+ T cells sorted from blood, collected in a trial of the OX40 agonist ivuxolimab. This receptor chain uses TRBV19 and TRBJ2-3, with the D gene call left open. The sequence was obtained from an adult with an advanced solid tumor such as melanoma, head and neck, liver or kidney cancer. The sequence in DNA is TGTGCCAGTAGGGGCCCCCCCACAGATACGCAGTATTTT. This yields the protein CASRGPPTDTQYF.